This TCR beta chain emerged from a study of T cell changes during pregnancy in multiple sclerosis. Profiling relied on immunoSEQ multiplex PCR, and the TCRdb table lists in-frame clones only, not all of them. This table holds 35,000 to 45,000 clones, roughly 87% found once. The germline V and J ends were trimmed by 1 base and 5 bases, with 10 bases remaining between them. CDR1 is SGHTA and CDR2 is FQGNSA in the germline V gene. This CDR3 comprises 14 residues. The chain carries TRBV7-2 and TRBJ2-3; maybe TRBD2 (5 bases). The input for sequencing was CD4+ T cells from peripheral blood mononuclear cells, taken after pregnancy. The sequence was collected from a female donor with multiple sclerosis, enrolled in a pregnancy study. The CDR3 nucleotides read TGTGCCAGCAGCTTAGACGGGGTTGAAGATACGCAGTATTTT. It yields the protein CASSLDGVEDTQYF.